The T cell receptor (beta chain) under discussion was sequenced for a study of T cell changes during pregnancy in multiple sclerosis. The method was immunoSEQ multiplex PCR; TCRdb's version includes in-frame clones alone and lacks a portion of them. In the table there are over 30,000 clones, 91% of which are singletons. CDR1 and CDR2 from the germline V gene are LGHNA and YNFKEQ. The CDR3 extends over 17 amino acids. Trimming cost V 3 bases and J 2 bases, with 16 bases left between them. The specimen was CD8+ T cells from peripheral blood mononuclear cells, collected in the second trimester of pregnancy. The chain recombines TRBV4-2 with TRBJ2-2; tentatively, D is TRBD2 (6 bases). This TCR came from a female donor in good health, enrolled as a control in a pregnancy study. CDR3 protein: CASSHDGDSINTGELFF. CDR3 DNA: TGTGCCAGCAGCCACGACGGGGACTCTATCAACACCGGGGAGCTGTTTTTT.